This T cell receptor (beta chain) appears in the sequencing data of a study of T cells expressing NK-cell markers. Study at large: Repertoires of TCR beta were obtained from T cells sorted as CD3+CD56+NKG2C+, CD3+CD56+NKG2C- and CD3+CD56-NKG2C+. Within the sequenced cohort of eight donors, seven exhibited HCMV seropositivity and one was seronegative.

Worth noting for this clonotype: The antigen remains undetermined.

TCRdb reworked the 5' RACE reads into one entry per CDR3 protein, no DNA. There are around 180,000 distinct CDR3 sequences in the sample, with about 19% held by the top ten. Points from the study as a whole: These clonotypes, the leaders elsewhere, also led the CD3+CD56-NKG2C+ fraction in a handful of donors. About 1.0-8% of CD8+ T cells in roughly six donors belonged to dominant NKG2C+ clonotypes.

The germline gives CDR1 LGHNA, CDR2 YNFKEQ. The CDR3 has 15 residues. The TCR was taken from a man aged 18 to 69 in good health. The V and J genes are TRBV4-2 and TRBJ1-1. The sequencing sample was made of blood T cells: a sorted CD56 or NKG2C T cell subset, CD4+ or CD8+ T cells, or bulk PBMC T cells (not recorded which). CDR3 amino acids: CASSQDTGRATEAFF.